The 10 T cell receptor beta chains listed next were all sequenced from one sample in a study of T cells in Graves' hyperthyroidism and ophthalmopathy. RNA transcripts gave rise to amplified TCR beta CDR3 regions. HTBI primers drove first-round RT-PCR of the TCR CDR3. TCRdb recomputed calls from the multiplex PCR reads with MiXCR, one row per CDR3 protein. The table shows under 350,000 distinct CDR3 sequences, with roughly an eighth occurring only once. Sequenced sample: blood. The receptors derive from a woman aged 40 to 50 with Graves' ophthalmopathy.

The V gene is TRBV5-5, the J gene TRBJ1-2; D gene ambiguous. This CDR3 contains 14 residues. From germline, CDR1 is SGHKS and CDR2 YYEKEE (reference sequence). V was cut by 7 bases and J by 4 bases, with 17 bases left in between. The CDR3 reads CASRGDASGYGYTF. As DNA, the CDR3 is TGTGCCAGCCGCGGTGACGCTTCGGGCTATGGCTACACCTTC.

This clonotype was detected ten times or more. This sequence joins TRBV12-3 or TRBV12-4 and TRBJ2-7; 7 bases are a match to TRBD1. This CDR3 is 15 amino acids long. Losses at the gene ends were 2 bases for V and 5 bases for J; bases not matched to a gene: 9. CDR3 nucleotides: TGTGCCAGCAGTTTATCAGGGGGAGTTAGCCACGAGCAGTACTTC. Residues: CASSLSGGVSHEQYF.

At least ten counts were recorded for this clonotype. The V call is TRBV6-1, the J call TRBJ2-1; TRBD2 aligns across 8 bases. Germline loops: CDR1 MNHNS, CDR2 SASEGT. The CDR3 sequence is 15 residues long. V lost 5 bases and J lost 7; bases outside the gene matches: 10. CDR3 sequence: CASSSPGLEGNEQFF. The CDR3 region has the DNA TGTGCCAGCAGTTCCCCGGGACTAGAAGGGAATGAGCAGTTCTTC.

This clonotype was seen at least ten times. The chain has TRBV7-6 and TRBJ2-2; weak D call: TRBD2 (5 bases). Trimming removed 3 bases from V and 6 bases from J, with 11 bases in between. The CDR3 consists of 14 residues. Germline V gives CDR1 SGHVS, CDR2 FNYEAQ. CDR3 residues: CASSFLVGAGELFF. The CDR3, as DNA: TGTGCCAGCAGCTTTCTTGTCGGGGCCGGGGAGCTGTTTTTT.

The chain links TRBV4-1 to TRBJ1-1; D uncertain. Deletions cut 3 bases from V and 5 bases from J, with 19 bases between. This CDR3 region has 16 residues. Germline CDR1 and CDR2: MGHRA and YSYEKL. CDR3 sequence: CASSHDLGGLGTEAFF. The CDR3 coding sequence is TGCGCCAGCAGCCACGATCTCGGTGGTCTGGGGACTGAAGCTTTCTTT.

At least ten counts were recorded for this clonotype. V usage is TRBV2 and J usage is TRBJ2-5, with D perhaps TRBD1 (6 bases). CDR3 length: 14 amino acids. In germline, CDR1 is SNHLY, CDR2 FYNNEI. Trimming removed 1 base at V and 2 bases at J, with 8 bases between. The CDR3 here is CASSEDRVQETQYF. CDR3 nucleotide sequence: TGTGCCAGCAGTGAAGACAGGGTTCAAGAGACCCAGTACTTC.

This clonotype was seen repeatedly, ten times or more. The V call is TRBV6-1, the J call TRBJ1-1, with D tentatively TRBD1 (5 bases). Germline assignment: CDR1 MNHNS and CDR2 SASEGT. Trimming removed 7 bases at V and 4 bases at J, with 22 bases between. This CDR3 comprises 16 residues. CDR3 in amino acids: CASNAAGARLGTEAFF. The CDR3, as DNA: TGTGCCAGCAACGCCGCCGGGGCTAGGCTTGGCACTGAAGCTTTCTTT.

The chain employs TRBV20-1 and TRBJ2-1; D is uncertain. CDR1 is DFQATT and CDR2 is SNEGSKA in the germline V gene (reference sequence). V lost 0 bases to trimming and J lost 0 bases, with 6 bases between them. The length of the CDR3 is 14 residues. CDR3 nucleotide sequence: TGCAGTGCTAGAGATTTGTACTCCTACAATGAGCAGTTCTTC. Translated, it gives CSARDLYSYNEQFF.

This clonotype has ten or more counts. V and J are TRBV20-1 and TRBJ2-5; D gene uncertain. Germline values: CDR1 DFQATT, CDR2 SNEGSKA (reference sequence). V lost 2 bases, J lost 5 bases, and 3 bases lay in between. This CDR3 is built from 10 residues. The CDR3, as DNA: TGCAGTGCTAGAAGGGAGACCCAGTACTTC. It codes for CSARRETQYF.

This clonotype showed up many times. This chain joins TRBV10-3 and TRBJ2-7, with D tentatively TRBD1 or TRBD2 (5 bases each). Between the trimmed V and J ends, which lost 10 bases and 2 bases, there was a span of 15 bases. CDR1 and CDR2 from the germline V gene are ENHRY and SYGVKD. There are 13 residues in the CDR3. CDR3 in DNA: TGTGCCAACGGGGACGGGACGACCTACGAGCAGTACTTC. This encodes CANGDGTTYEQYF.